Below, 14 T cell receptor beta chains from the same sample are listed, as sequenced in a study of OX40 agonist ivuxolimab in advanced cancers. Some clones are missing from TCRdb's copy, which holds only in-frame ones; the method was immunoSEQ multiplex PCR. The top ten clones hold around 1.6% of a sample with around 100,000 clones, approximately 87% of them seen once. This material consisted of CD4+ or CD8+ T cells sorted from blood, taken in a trial of the OX40 agonist ivuxolimab. The source is an adult with an advanced solid tumor such as melanoma, head and neck, liver or kidney cancer.

This clone was seen just once. This rearrangement joins TRBV15 to TRBJ2-5; either TRBD1 or TRBD2 may supply D (7 bases each). V was shortened by 8 bases and J by 5 bases, with 24 bases between the two germline ends. Germline CDR1 LNHNV, CDR2 YYDKDF (reference sequence). The CDR3 consists of 16 residues. The CDR3 loop is CATQEGRGGLEETQYF. As DNA, the CDR3 is TGTGCCACCCAGGAGGGCAGGGGGGGCCTTGAGGAGACCCAGTACTTC. The entire variable domain, with the rest obtained from reference TRBV15 and TRBJ2-5, is as follows: DAMVIQNPRYQVTQFGKPVTLSCSQTLNHNVMYWYQQKSSQAPKLLFHYYDKDFNNEADTPDNFQSRRPNTSFCFLDIRSPGLGDTAMYLCATQEGRGGLEETQYFGPGTRLLVL.

The V and J genes are TRBV5-5 and TRBJ2-2; maybe TRBD2 (6 bases). The CDR3 is made up of 14 amino acids. Looked up from germline, CDR1 is SGHKS and CDR2 is YYEKEE (reference sequence). Trimming removed 5 bases from V and 6 bases from J, with 14 bases in between. The CDR3 region is CASRSDWGAGELFF. The CDR3 region has the DNA TGTGCCAGCAGATCGGACTGGGGGGCCGGGGAGCTGTTTTTT.

The CDR3 nucleotides read TGTGCCACCATTGACAGCGGGGGGTCCCAAGAGACCCAGTACTTC. This gives the protein CATIDSGGSQETQYF. This rearrangement joins TRBV15 to TRBJ2-5; 9 bases agree with TRBD2. After removal of 7 bases from V and 1 base from J, the junction contained 7 bases not matched to a gene. Germline V gene data show CDR1 as LNHNV and CDR2 as YYDKDF (reference sequence). The CDR3 consists of 15 residues.

This clone came up once. This chain joins TRBV18 and TRBJ2-7; possibly TRBD2 for D (5 bases). CDR3 length equals 13 residues. Germline V gene lookup returns CDR1 KGHSH and CDR2 LQKENI. Trimming removed 6 bases at V and 5 bases at J, with 14 bases between. In DNA, the CDR3 is TGTGCCAGCTCCCCGAGGGATTCGGACGAGCAGTACTTC. Its protein is CASSPRDSDEQYF.

This sequence joins TRBV21-1 and TRBJ1-1; the D call of TRBD1 is as the table states it, not checked on the DNA. TRBV21-1 is listed as a pseudogene. The CDR3 totals 15 residues. This CDR3 reads CASSKGDRKNTEAFF. CDR3 DNA sequence: TGTGCCAGCAGCAAAGGGGACAGGAAGAACACTGAAGCTTTCTTT.

This chain joins TRBV7-3 and TRBJ2-6; tentatively, D is TRBD1 (5 bases). The CDR3 loop spans 15 amino acids. V gave up 6 bases and J gave up 3 bases, with 12 bases separating them. Germline loops: CDR1 SGHTA, CDR2 FQGTGA. The CDR3 region is CASRSQGSGANVLTF. The DNA for the CDR3 is TGTGCCAGCAGGTCCCAGGGTAGTGGGGCCAACGTCCTGACTTTC.

The genes are TRBV6-5 and TRBJ1-1; D remains ambiguous. The CDR3 totals 16 residues. Germline assignment: CDR1 MNHEY and CDR2 SVGAGI. Trimming took off 0 bases at V and 4 bases at J, with 15 bases between the two ends. CDR3 loop: CASSYSNRGGSTEAFF. CDR3 coding DNA: TGTGCCAGCAGTTACTCGAACCGAGGCGGTAGCACTGAAGCTTTCTTT.

The rearrangement joins TRBV11-2 to TRBJ2-5; D not resolved. The better agreement between TRBJ2-7 and the DNA end casts doubt on the J call. This CDR3 has 17 amino acids. Germline V lookup: CDR1 SGHAT, CDR2 FQNNGV. The CDR3 DNA reads TGTGCCAGCAGCTTAGATTCTGGCTTAACGTGGTCCTACGAGCAGTACTTC. This sequence encodes CASSLDSGLTWSYEQYF.

In its sample, this clone was seen a few times. The rearrangement joins TRBV21-1 to TRBJ2-7; TRBD1, the table's D call, lacks a check against the DNA. TRBV21-1 is reported as a pseudogene. This CDR3 has 18 amino acids. The CDR3 reads CASSKARVSGPNSYEQYF. The CDR3 DNA follows: TGTGCCAGCAGCAAAGCCAGGGTATCAGGGCCAAACTCCTACGAGCAGTACTTC.

In DNA, the CDR3 is TGTGCCAGCTCCCTGACTAGCGGGGGGGCAATTTTCAATGAGCAGTTCTTC. Translating gives CASSLTSGGAIFNEQFF. This sequence joins TRBV18 and TRBJ2-1, with TRBD2 matching over 14 bases. The trim removed 6 bases at V and 6 bases at J, leaving 10 bases unmatched. Germline CDR1 reads KGHSH; CDR2 reads LQKENI. The CDR3 is 17 residues long.

The chain joins TRBV6-5 to TRBJ2-7; TRBD2 agrees at 7 bases. The CDR3 spans 15 residues. Germline-derived CDR1 and CDR2 are MNHEY and SVGAGI. The J segment lost 5 bases and the V segment lost 4 bases, leaving 11 bases of the junction unmatched. CDR3 protein: CASSSPVGGNHEQYF. The CDR3 DNA follows: TGTGCCAGCAGTTCCCCCGTGGGAGGGAACCACGAGCAGTACTTC.

The rearrangement joins TRBV4-1 to TRBJ1-5; D is unclear. Germline V CDR1 and CDR2: MGHRA, YSYEKL. Trimming left V 3 bases short and J 3 bases short, with 9 bases between. The CDR3 length is 14 residues. The CDR3 DNA follows: TGCGCCAGCAGCCACGGTCAGTCCAATCAGCCCCAGCATTTT. Its protein is CASSHGQSNQPQHF.

This chain uses TRBV21-1 with TRBJ1-2; the table's TRBD1 call for D was not verified on the DNA. TRBV21-1 is flagged as a pseudogene. This CDR3 has 16 residues. The CDR3 sequence: CASSKMRPGPLYGYTF. CDR3 nucleotides: TGTGCCAGCAGCAAAATGAGGCCAGGGCCACTCTATGGCTACACCTTC.

The chain carries TRBV9 and TRBJ1-5, with 7 bases fitting TRBD1. V was clipped by 6 bases and J by 3 bases; unmatched bases: 9. The CDR3 sequence is 15 residues long. From germline, CDR1 is SGDLS and CDR2 YYNGEE. CDR3 amino acids: CASNPLGQNNQPQHF. The CDR3 DNA sequence: TGTGCCAGCAACCCCCTGGGACAGAACAATCAGCCCCAGCATTTT.